Listed below are T cell receptor beta chains from one sample, sequenced in a study of CD8 T cells in ankylosing spondylitis. MiXCR, run by TCRdb on the 5' RACE reads, gives a single entry per CDR3 protein. The table includes approximately 300,000 distinct CDR3 sequences, 20% detected once. Sequencing input: blood, either unsorted or a sorted T cell fraction (not recorded which). The receptor set was obtained from a male donor with ankylosing spondylitis or in good health (not recorded which). CDR3s include the opening cysteine and the closing phenylalanine or tryptophan. The D gene is left open where the match is weak. Size tells how often a clone was seen (once, few, many) or the class of an expanded clone, and some rows leave it out.

>TRBD1|many|TRBJ2-3|TRBV20-1
CSAAQQGTGLTDTQYF
TGCAGTGCCGCTCAACAAGGGACAGGGCTGACAGATACGCAGTATTTT
>TRBD1|many|TRBJ1-1|TRBV5-1
CASSFKPGQGNTEAFF
TGCGCCAGCAGCTTCAAACCGGGACAGGGAAACACTGAAGCTTTCTTT
>.|.|TRBJ1-3|TRBV14
CASSQTWSSGNTIYF
TGTGCCAGCAGCCAAACCTGGAGCTCTGGAAACACCATATATTTT
>.|few|TRBJ2-4|TRBV20-1
CSAPSTTGLAKNIQYF
TGCAGTGCTCCAAGCACAACAGGTTTAGCCAAAAACATTCAGTACTTC
>.|many|TRBJ2-2|TRBV7-2
CASTLDTTGELFF
TGTGCCAGCACCCTTGACACAACCGGGGAGCTGTTTTTT
>TRBD1|.|TRBJ1-1|TRBV20-1
CSAPGQMNTEAFF
TGCAGTGCCCCGGGACAGATGAACACTGAAGCTTTCTTT
>TRBD2|.|TRBJ2-3|TRBV20-1
CSARDFPSGRTDTQYF
TGCAGTGCTAGAGATTTTCCTAGCGGGAGAACAGATACGCAGTATTTT
>.|.|TRBJ1-5|TRBV28
CASSLQGIQPQHF
TGTGCCAGCAGTCTACAGGGAATCCAGCCCCAGCATTTT
>.|.|TRBJ2-1|TRBV12-3/TRBV12-4
CASSLVGEQFF
TGTGCCAGCAGTTTAGTGGGTGAGCAGTTCTTC
>.|.|TRBJ2-2|TRBV19
CASSTWTKATGELFF
TGTGCCAGTAGTACCTGGACAAAGGCGACCGGGGAGCTGTTTTTT
>TRBD2|.|TRBJ2-3|TRBV20-1
CSARWRGSTDTQYF
TGCAGTGCTAGATGGCGGGGGAGCACAGATACGCAGTATTTT
>TRBD2|few|TRBJ2-1|TRBV29-1
CSVDSGRAYNEQFF
TGCAGCGTGGATAGCGGGAGGGCCTACAATGAGCAGTTCTTC
>.|.|TRBJ2-3|TRBV29-1
CSAGSWGTDTQYF
TGCAGCGCCGGCAGCTGGGGCACAGATACGCAGTATTTT
>.|few|TRBJ2-2|TRBV20-1
CSARIRQANTGELFF
TGCAGTGCTAGGATTCGACAGGCGAACACCGGGGAGCTGTTTTTT
>TRBD1|few|TRBJ2-1|TRBV7-6
CASSSKVDRGSYNEQFF
TGTGCCAGCAGCTCTAAGGTGGACAGGGGGAGTTACAATGAGCAGTTCTTC
>TRBD2|few|TRBJ2-4|TRBV7-9
CASSFLAGGENIRYF
TGTGCCAGCAGCTTCCTAGCGGGAGGGGAAAACATTCGGTACTTC
>.|few|TRBJ2-1|TRBV24-1
CATSDSRKIDNEQFF
TGTGCCACCAGTGATAGCAGAAAAATAGACAATGAGCAGTTCTTC
>.|many|TRBJ1-1|TRBV5-1
CASSLFGFDTEAFF
TGCGCCAGCAGCTTGTTCGGTTTCGACACTGAAGCTTTCTTT
>.|.|TRBJ1-3|TRBV9
CASSLGQGNTIYF
TGTGCCAGCAGCCTAGGACAGGGAAACACCATATATTTT
>.|few|TRBJ1-6|TRBV9
CASSVGGRAAMDSPLHF
TGTGCCAGCAGCGTAGGAGGCAGGGCGGCTATGGATTCACCCCTCCACTTT
>TRBD1|few|TRBJ2-5|TRBV20-1
CSARPQNHGTGRETQYF
TGCAGTGCTCGCCCACAAAACCACGGGACAGGGCGAGAGACCCAGTACTTC
>.|few|TRBJ2-3|TRBV7-3
CASSAGLEGDTQYF
TGTGCCAGCAGCGCGGGACTGGAAGGAGATACGCAGTATTTT
>.|.|TRBJ2-2|TRBV2
CASRKWQGTRELFF
TGTGCCAGCCGCAAATGGCAGGGCACCAGGGAGCTGTTTTTT
>.|few|TRBJ1-6|TRBV7-8
CASSSTGAYNSPLHF
TGTGCCAGCAGCTCGACAGGAGCCTATAATTCACCCCTCCACTTT